This T cell receptor beta chain was recovered during a study of T cell changes during pregnancy in multiple sclerosis. Profiled with immunoSEQ multiplex PCR; TCRdb holds only in-frame clones, not every one. The sample lists almost 20,000 clones, roughly 89% occurring once. This clone was counted only a few times. Germline V lookup: CDR1 MNHEY, CDR2 SVGAGI. V shed 8 bases and J 4 bases; nucleotides not matched to a gene: 4. The CDR3 covers 12 residues. The chain carries TRBV6-5 and TRBJ2-5, with 7 bases matching TRBD1. The sequencing here drew on CD8+ T cells from peripheral blood mononuclear cells, taken in the third trimester of pregnancy. The receptor's source is a female donor in good health, enrolled as a control in a pregnancy study. The CDR3 is CASGSGGETQYF. The DNA for the CDR3 is TGTGCCAGCGGATCAGGGGGAGAGACCCAGTACTTC.